Listed here are 2 T cell receptor beta chains from one sample, sequenced in a study of T-cell reconstitution after alpha-beta-depleted transplantation in children (dated by TCRdb to the mid-2010s). Library prep was done by PCR. The sequencer listed for this sample is Illumina HiSeq 2500. Molecular barcoding was employed in the preparation of TCR libraries, with unique molecular identifiers being used to normalize TCRbeta repertoire quantification. In-frame beta chains were kept once TCRdb had trimmed the public reads at Q25 with fastp and called clones with MiXCR. Each CDR3 protein appears once, grouped with its most common genes and DNA. This sample holds around 380,000 distinct CDR3 sequences; about a tenth were observed only once. Jointly, the top ten make up 4.5% to 7% of the sample. Sequences were derived from PBMCs from the stem cell graft donor, sampled from the stem cell graft. These receptors were taken from a human donor who donated a stem cell graft to a child with acute myeloid leukemia.

As regards this clonotype: One end of the junction does not line up with germline, which may come from a read error. This sequence joins TRBV5-1 and TRBJ1-6, with D possibly being TRBD1 (5 bases). Germline V gene data show CDR1 as SGHRS and CDR2 as YFSETQ. This CDR3 is 15 amino acids long. The CDR3, as DNA: TGCGCCAGCAACTTTACAGGAGACTATAATTCACCCCACCACTTT. It specifies CASNFTGDYNSPHHF.

The V gene is TRBV9, the J gene TRBJ2-1; tentatively, D is TRBD1 (5 bases). Trimming took off 1 base at V and 0 bases at J, with 11 bases between the two ends. The CDR3 is 16 amino acids. The germline V gene encodes CDR1 SGDLS and CDR2 YYNGEE. In nucleotides, the CDR3 is TGTGCCAGCAGCGTATCAGGGTCCCTCTCCTACAATGAGCAGTTCTTC. This translates into CASSVSGSLSYNEQFF.